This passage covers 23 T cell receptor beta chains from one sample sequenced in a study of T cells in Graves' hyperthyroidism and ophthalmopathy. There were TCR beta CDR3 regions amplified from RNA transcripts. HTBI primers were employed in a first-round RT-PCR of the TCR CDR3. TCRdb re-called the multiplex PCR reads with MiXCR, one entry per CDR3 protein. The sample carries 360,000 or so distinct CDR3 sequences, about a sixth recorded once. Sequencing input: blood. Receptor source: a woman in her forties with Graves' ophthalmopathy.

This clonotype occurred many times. The CDR3 bases are TGTGCCAGCAGCTTAGATGTTGGGCCTGTGGAGCAGTACTTC. This encodes CASSLDVGPVEQYF. The rearrangement uses TRBV11-2 and TRBJ2-7; D unresolved. CDR3 size: 14 residues. Trimming pared 0 bases from V and 7 bases from J, leaving 13 bases between. CDR1 is SGHAT, CDR2 FQNNGV, per germline.

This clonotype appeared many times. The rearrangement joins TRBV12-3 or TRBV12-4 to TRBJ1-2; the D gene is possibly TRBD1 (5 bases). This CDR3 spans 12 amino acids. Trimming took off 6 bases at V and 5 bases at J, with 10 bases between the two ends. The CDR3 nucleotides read TGTGCCAGCAGAATGGGGGAATATGGCTACACCTTC. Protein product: CASRMGEYGYTF.

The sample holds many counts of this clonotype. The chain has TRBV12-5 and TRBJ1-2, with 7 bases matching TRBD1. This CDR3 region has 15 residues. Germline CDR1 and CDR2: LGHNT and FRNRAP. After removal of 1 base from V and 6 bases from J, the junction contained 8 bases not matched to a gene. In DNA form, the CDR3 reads TGTGCTAGTGGTTTGGACATTGACAGGGAGCATGGCTACACCTTC. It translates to CASGLDIDREHGYTF. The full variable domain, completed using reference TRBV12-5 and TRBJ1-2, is DARVTQTPRHKVTEMGQEVTMRCQPILGHNTVFWYRQTMMQGLELLAYFRNRAPLDDSGMPKDRFSAEMPDATLATLKIQPSEPRDSAVYFCASGLDIDREHGYTFGSGTRLTVV.

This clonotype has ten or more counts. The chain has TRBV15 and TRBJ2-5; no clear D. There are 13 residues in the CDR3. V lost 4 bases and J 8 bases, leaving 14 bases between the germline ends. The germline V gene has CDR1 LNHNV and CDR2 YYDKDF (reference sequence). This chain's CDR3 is CATSTRYQGTQYF. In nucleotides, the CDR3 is TGTGCCACCAGCACGAGGTACCAAGGAACCCAGTACTTC.

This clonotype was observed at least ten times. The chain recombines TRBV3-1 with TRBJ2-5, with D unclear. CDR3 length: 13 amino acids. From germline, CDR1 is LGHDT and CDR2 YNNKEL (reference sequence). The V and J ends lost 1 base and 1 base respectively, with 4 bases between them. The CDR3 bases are TGTGCCAGCAGCCAAGGGATCCAAGAGACCCAGTACTTC. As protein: CASSQGIQETQYF.

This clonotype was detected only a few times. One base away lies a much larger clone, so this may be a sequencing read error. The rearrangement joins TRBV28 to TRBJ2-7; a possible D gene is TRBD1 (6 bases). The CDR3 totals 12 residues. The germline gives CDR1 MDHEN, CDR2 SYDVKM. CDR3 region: CVSRTGKTEQYF. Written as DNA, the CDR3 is TGTGTCAGCAGAACAGGGAAAACCGAGCAGTACTTC. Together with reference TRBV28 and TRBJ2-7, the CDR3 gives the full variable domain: DVKVTQSSRYLVKRTGEKVFLECVQDMDHENMFWYRQDPGLGLRLIYFSYDVKMKEKGDIPEGYSVSREKKERFSLILESASTNQTSMYLCVSRTGKTEQYFGPGTRLTVT.

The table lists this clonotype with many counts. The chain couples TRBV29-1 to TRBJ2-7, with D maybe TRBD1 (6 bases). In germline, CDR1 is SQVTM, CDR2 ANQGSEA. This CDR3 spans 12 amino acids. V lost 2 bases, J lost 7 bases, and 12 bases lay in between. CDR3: CSVEIRGREQYF. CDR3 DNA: TGCAGCGTTGAAATAAGGGGGAGAGAGCAGTACTTC.

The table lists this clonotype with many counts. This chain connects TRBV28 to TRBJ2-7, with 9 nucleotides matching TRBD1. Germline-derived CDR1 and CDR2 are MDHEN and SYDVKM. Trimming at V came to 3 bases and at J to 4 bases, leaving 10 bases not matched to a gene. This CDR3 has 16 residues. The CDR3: CASSFLRDREGYEQYF. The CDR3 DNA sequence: TGTGCCAGCAGTTTCCTCCGGGACAGGGAGGGGTACGAGCAGTACTTC.

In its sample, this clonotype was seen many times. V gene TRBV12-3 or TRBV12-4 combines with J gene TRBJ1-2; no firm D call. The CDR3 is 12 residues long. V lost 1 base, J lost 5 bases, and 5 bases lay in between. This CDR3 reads CASSLGPYGYTF. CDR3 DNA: TGTGCCAGCAGTTTAGGGCCTTATGGCTACACCTTC.

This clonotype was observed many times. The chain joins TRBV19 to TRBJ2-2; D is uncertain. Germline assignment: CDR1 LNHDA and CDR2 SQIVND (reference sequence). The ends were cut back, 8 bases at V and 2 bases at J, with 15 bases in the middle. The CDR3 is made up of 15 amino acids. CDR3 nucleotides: TGTGCCAGTGTCGGCGGAAAATTCAACACCGGGGAGCTGTTTTTT. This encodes CASVGGKFNTGELFF.

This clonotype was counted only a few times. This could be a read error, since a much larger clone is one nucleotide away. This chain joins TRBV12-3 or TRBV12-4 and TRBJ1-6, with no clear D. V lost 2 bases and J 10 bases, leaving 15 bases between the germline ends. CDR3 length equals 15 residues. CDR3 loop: CASSLIAGRESPLHF. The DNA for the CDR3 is TGTGCCAGCAGTTTAATCGCCGGGAGGGAGTCACCCCTCCACTTT.

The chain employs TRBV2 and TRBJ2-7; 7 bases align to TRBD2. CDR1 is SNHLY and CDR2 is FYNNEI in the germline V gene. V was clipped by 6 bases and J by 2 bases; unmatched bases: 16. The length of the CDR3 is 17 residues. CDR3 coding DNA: TGTGCCAGCAGCGGGGCCCTGGGGCGGGGGACCACCTACGAGCAGTACTTC. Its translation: CASSGALGRGTTYEQYF.

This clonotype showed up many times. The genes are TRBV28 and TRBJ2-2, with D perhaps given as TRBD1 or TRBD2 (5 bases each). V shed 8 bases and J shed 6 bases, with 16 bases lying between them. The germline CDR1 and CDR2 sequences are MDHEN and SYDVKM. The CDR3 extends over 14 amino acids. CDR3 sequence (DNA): TGTGCCAGCGGGGGACCTCCCGCGTCCGGGGAGCTGTTTTTT. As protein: CASGGPPASGELFF.

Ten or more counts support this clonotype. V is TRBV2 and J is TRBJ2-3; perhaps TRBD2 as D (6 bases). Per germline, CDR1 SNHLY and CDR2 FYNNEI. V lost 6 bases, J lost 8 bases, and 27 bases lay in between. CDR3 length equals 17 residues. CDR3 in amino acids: CASRSGQESGSSGTQYF. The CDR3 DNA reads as TGTGCCAGCAGGTCCGGGCAGGAGAGCGGGTCGTCGGGTACGCAGTATTTT.

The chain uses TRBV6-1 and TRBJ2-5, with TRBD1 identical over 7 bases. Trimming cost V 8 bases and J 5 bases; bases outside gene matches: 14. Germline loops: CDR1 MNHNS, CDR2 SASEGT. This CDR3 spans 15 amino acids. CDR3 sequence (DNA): TGTGCCAGCCGACAATCAACCCAGGGGGAGGAGACCCAGTACTTC. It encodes CASRQSTQGEETQYF.

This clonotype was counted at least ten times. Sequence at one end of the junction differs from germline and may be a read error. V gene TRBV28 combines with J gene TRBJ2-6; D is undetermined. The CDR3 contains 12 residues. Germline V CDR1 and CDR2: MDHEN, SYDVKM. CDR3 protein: CASNSAANVLTF. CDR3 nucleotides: TGTGCCAGCAACTCTGCGGCCAACGTCCTGACTTTC.

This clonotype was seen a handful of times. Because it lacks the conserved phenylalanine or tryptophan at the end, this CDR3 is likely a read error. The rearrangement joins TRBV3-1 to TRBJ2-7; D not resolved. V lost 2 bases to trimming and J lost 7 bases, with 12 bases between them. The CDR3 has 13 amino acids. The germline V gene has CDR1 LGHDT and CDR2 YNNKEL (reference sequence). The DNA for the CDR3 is TGTGCCAGCAGCCAATTTGAAGCGCGGGAGCAGTACTCC. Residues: CASSQFEAREQYS.

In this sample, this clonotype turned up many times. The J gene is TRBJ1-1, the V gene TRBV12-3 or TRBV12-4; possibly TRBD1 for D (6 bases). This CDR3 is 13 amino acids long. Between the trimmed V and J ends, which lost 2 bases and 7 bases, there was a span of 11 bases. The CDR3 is CASSLLQDSEAFF. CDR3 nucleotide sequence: TGTGCCAGCAGTTTACTTCAGGACAGTGAAGCTTTCTTT.

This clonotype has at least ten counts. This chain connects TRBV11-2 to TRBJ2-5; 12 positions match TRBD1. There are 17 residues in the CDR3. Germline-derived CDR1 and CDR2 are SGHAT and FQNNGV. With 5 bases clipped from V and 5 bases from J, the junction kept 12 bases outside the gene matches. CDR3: CASSRYRDRGRRETQYF. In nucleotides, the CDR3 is TGTGCCAGCAGCCGATACCGGGACAGGGGGCGAAGGGAGACCCAGTACTTC.

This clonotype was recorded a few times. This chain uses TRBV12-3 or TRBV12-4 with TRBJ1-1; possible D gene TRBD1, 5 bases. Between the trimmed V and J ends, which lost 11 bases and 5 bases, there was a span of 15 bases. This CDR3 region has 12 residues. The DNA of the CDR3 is TGTGCCGGCGATCTCTGGGGGACTGAAGCTTTCTTT. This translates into CAGDLWGTEAFF.

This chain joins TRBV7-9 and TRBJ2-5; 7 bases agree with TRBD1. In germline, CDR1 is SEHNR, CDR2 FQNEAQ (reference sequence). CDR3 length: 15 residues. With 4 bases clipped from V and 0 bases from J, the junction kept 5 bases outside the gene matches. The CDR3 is CASSSRDSYQETQYF. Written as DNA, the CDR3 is TGTGCCAGCAGCTCCCGGGACAGTTACCAAGAGACCCAGTACTTC.

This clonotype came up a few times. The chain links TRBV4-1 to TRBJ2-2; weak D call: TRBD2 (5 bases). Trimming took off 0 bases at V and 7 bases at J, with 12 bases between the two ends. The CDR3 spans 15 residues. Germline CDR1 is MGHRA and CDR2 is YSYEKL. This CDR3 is CASSQERGILGELFF. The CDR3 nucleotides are TGCGCCAGCAGCCAAGAGAGAGGGATCCTCGGGGAGCTGTTTTTT.

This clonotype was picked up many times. The CDR3 here is CASSLDGTGNTIYF. CDR3 nucleotide sequence: TGTGCCAGCAGCTTAGACGGAACTGGAAACACCATATATTTT. The chain carries TRBV7-2 and TRBJ1-3; D gene unclear. Trimming took 1 base from V and 2 from J, leaving 6 bases between them. The CDR3 is made up of 14 amino acids. CDR1 SGHTA and CDR2 FQGNSA come from the germline V gene.